This T cell receptor beta chain was recorded in a study of blood T cell repertoires in COVID-19. Libraries were prepared by immunoSEQ multiplex PCR; TCRdb keeps only in-frame clonotypes and omits some of them. Altogether 250,000 to 350,000 clones are present, less than 85% being singletons, with the ten largest covering roughly 1.5%. J was trimmed by 10 bases and V by 5 bases; bases with no gene match: 12. The CDR3 extends over 16 amino acids. In germline, CDR1 is SGHTA, CDR2 FQGNSA. This clone was observed a few times. The origin of this receptor is a human donor with COVID-19, enrolled during active disease. The donor label of this sample is uncertain. This chain uses TRBV7-2 with TRBJ1-6, with TRBD1 matching 9 bases. Sample: peripheral blood. The chain's CDR3 is CASSAGTGLFGSPLHF. CDR3 DNA: TGTGCCAGCAGCGCCGGGACAGGGTTATTTGGGTCACCCCTCCACTTT.